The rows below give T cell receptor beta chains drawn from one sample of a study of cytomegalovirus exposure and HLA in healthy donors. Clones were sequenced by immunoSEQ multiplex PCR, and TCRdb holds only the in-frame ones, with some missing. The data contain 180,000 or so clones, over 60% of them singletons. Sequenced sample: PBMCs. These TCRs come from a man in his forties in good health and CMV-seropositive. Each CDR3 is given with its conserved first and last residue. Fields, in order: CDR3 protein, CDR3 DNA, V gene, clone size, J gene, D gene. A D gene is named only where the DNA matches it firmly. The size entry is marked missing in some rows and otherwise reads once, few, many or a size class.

CASSVGGLLDTIYF	TGTGCCAGCAGCGTAGGGGGACTACTGGACACCATATATTTT	TRBV9	NA	TRBJ1-3	NA
CASSLARTGDGYTF	TGTGCCAGCAGCTTAGCGAGGACAGGGGATGGCTACACCTTC	TRBV11-3	NA	TRBJ1-2	TRBD1
CASSLYSSYEQYF	TGTGCCAGCAGCTTATACAGCTCCTACGAGCAGTACTTC	TRBV11-3	NA	TRBJ2-7	NA
CASSPQGAYEQYF	TGTGCCAGCTCACCCCAGGGGGCCTACGAGCAGTACTTC	TRBV18	NA	TRBJ2-7	TRBD1
CASSYSGTSGTGELFF	TGTGCCAGCAGTTACTCGGGGACTAGCGGCACCGGGGAGCTGTTTTTT	TRBV6-5	NA	TRBJ2-2	TRBD2
CASSPEPGARDIQYF	TGTGCCAGCAGCCCAGAACCAGGGGCGCGGGACATTCAGTACTTC	TRBV7-2	few	TRBJ2-4	NA
CASSSTSGPPQETQYF	TGTGCCAGCAGCTCGACTAGCGGACCCCCTCAAGAGACCCAGTACTTC	TRBV9	NA	TRBJ2-5	TRBD2
CASSFSGRGADTQYF	TGCGCCAGCAGCTTTAGCGGGAGGGGGGCAGATACGCAGTATTTT	TRBV5-1	NA	TRBJ2-3	TRBD2
CASRRGRDTGELFF	TGTGCCAGTAGAAGGGGGCGCGATACCGGGGAGCTGTTTTTT	TRBV19	NA	TRBJ2-2	TRBD1
CASSLSSRDTGGAAGELFF	TGTGCTAGCAGCCTAAGTTCTAGGGATACAGGGGGCGCGGCCGGGGAGCTGTTTTTT	TRBV4-2	NA	TRBJ2-2	TRBD1
CASSSGQQETQYF	TGTGCCAGCAGCTCGGGACAGCAAGAGACCCAGTACTTC	TRBV7-8	NA	TRBJ2-5	TRBD1
CASSQVYQGNNQPQHF	TGCGCCAGCAGCCAAGTTTATCAGGGGAATAATCAGCCCCAGCATTTT	TRBV4-1	NA	TRBJ1-5	NA
CASRVLSGRARPDTQYF	TGTGCCAGCAGAGTCCTTAGCGGGAGGGCCCGACCAGATACGCAGTATTTT	TRBV25-1	NA	TRBJ2-3	TRBD2
CASSPSGHNEQFF	TGTGCCAGCAGCCCTAGCGGACACAATGAGCAGTTCTTC	TRBV9	once	TRBJ2-1	TRBD2
CASRHEIAGVKDTQYF	TGCGCCAGCCGCCACGAGATAGCGGGAGTCAAAGATACGCAGTATTTT	TRBV4-1	NA	TRBJ2-3	TRBD2
CATSPPGLAGVEQYF	TGTGCCACCTCCCCGCCGGGACTAGCGGGAGTCGAGCAGTACTTC	TRBV6-5	once	TRBJ2-7	TRBD2